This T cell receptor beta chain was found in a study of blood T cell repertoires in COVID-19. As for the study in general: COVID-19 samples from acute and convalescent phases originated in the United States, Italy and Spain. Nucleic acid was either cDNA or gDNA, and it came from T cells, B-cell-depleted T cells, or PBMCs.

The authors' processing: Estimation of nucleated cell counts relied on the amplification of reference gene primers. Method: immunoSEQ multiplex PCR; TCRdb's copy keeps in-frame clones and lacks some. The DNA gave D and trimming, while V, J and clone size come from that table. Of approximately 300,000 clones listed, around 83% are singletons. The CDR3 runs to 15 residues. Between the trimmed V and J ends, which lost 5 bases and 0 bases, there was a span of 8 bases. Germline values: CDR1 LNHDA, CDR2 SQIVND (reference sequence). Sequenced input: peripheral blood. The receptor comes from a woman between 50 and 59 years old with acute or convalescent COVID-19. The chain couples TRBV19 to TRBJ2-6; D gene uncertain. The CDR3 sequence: CASSAQTSGANVLTF. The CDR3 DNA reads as TGTGCCAGTAGTGCACAGACCTCTGGGGCCAACGTCCTGACTTTC.